This T cell receptor beta chain was obtained from a study of a mutant IDH1 vaccine in newly diagnosed glioma. Overall study: Before enrollment, patients got radiotherapy alone, temozolomide alone, or mostly the combination. Regarding the study as a whole: Top peripheral T cell clonotype shifts appeared unrelated to pseudoprogression.

The table came from immunoSEQ multiplex PCR; TCRdb's copy has only in-frame clones and leaves some out. The sample has about 50,000 clones, less than 90% seen once. Sample time point: week 35, safety follow-up. The study gave 300 ug of mutant IDH1 20-mer peptide per vaccine dose, with topical imiquimod. Eight vaccine doses were administered to patients at weeks 1, 3, 5, 7, 11, 15, 19 and 23. Note on this clone: Antigen: not known.

The input for sequencing was PBMCs, taken from a glioma patient whose treatment included an IDH1 peptide vaccine. This receptor was identified in a woman between 18 and 29 years old with glioma.

In DNA, the CDR3 is TGTGCCAGCAGCTTTACAGGGAGGGAAAACATTCAGTACTTC. This encodes CASSFTGRENIQYF. The chain joins TRBV6-5 to TRBJ2-4; D might be TRBD2 (7 bases). The germline V gene encodes CDR1 MNHEY and CDR2 SVGAGI. CDR3 size: 14 residues. V shed 6 bases and J shed 5 bases, with 14 bases lying between them.